Listed below are T cell receptor beta chains from one sample, sequenced in a study of blood T cell repertoires in COVID-19. Sequencing used immunoSEQ multiplex PCR; TCRdb keeps in-frame clones, though not all of them. The data contain 200,000 or so clones, roughly 84% of them singletons. The sequenced material came from PBMCs or T cells enriched from blood (not recorded which). Receptors originate from a man aged 35 to 55 who had recovered from COVID-19. Both conserved end residues are part of each CDR3. D genes are given only for firm matches.

CDR3: CASSQQPGLAGHEQFF
DNA: TGTGCCAGCAGCCAACAACCGGGACTAGCGGGCCATGAGCAGTTCTTC
V: TRBV3-1/TRBV3-2
D: TRBD2
J: TRBJ2-1

CDR3: CSVEVQGALHGYTF
DNA: TGCAGCGTTGAAGTACAGGGGGCTTTGCATGGCTACACCTTC
V: TRBV29-1
D: TRBD1
J: TRBJ1-2

CDR3: CASSPQGQGYEQYF
DNA: TGTGCCAGCAGCCCCCAGGGCCAGGGGTACGAGCAGTACTTC
V: TRBV9
D: -
J: TRBJ2-7

CDR3: CASSTSGGSNQPQHF
DNA: TGTGCCAGTAGTACATCAGGGGGGTCGAATCAGCCCCAGCATTTT
V: TRBV19
D: TRBD1
J: TRBJ1-5

CDR3: CASSPSGGTYNEQFF
DNA: TGTGCCAGCAGCCCTAGCGGGGGGACCTACAATGAGCAGTTCTTC
V: TRBV7-2
D: TRBD2
J: TRBJ2-1

CDR3: CASSVGSGRPNQPQHF
DNA: TGTGCCAGCAGCGTAGGTTCGGGTCGGCCCAATCAGCCCCAGCATTTT
V: TRBV9
D: -
J: TRBJ1-5

CDR3: CASSLETETYEQYF
DNA: TGTGCCAGCAGCTTGGAGACAGAAACCTACGAGCAGTACTTC
V: TRBV5-4
D: -
J: TRBJ2-7

CDR3: CASSLKVEADTQYF
DNA: TGTGCCAGCAGTTTAAAGGTGGAGGCAGATACGCAGTATTTT
V: TRBV28
D: -
J: TRBJ2-3

CDR3: CASSSGVSNQPQHF
DNA: TGTGCCAGCAGTTCAGGGGTCAGCAATCAGCCCCAGCATTTT
V: TRBV5-6
D: -
J: TRBJ1-5

CDR3: CASSPRQDTEAFF
DNA: TGCGCCAGCAGCCCACGACAGGACACTGAAGCTTTCTTT
V: TRBV5-1
D: -
J: TRBJ1-1

CDR3: CASSYSGGSNYGYTF
DNA: TGTGCCAGCAGTTACAGTGGAGGGTCTAACTATGGCTACACCTTC
V: TRBV6-5
D: -
J: TRBJ1-2

CDR3: CASSPQGGGYGYTF
DNA: TGTGCCAGCAGCCCCCAGGGTGGTGGCTATGGCTACACCTTC
V: TRBV28
D: -
J: TRBJ1-2